This T cell receptor (beta chain) was recovered during a study of T cells in Graves' hyperthyroidism and ophthalmopathy (dated by TCRdb to between 2018 and 2020). General notes on the study: To identify TCR V-J signatures that set the groups apart, the researchers used a discovery cohort of 100 patients, made up of around 40 with Graves' ophthalmopathy and some 60 with stable Graves' hyperthyroidism. Prospective prediction of ophthalmopathy was tested in an independent validation cohort of 18 to 20 hyperthyroidism patients and some 17 patients who later progressed to ophthalmopathy. The approximately 90 discovery patients were divided at random into training and test sets in a 7:3 ratio. Thyroid tissue and blood T-cell repertoires from six Graves' hyperthyroidism patients were also compared in the study. Once sampling was done, hyperthyroidism patients were given methimazole at a starting dose of 30 mg daily, whereas ophthalmopathy patients were given high-dose intravenous methylprednisolone. TCR Vbeta CDR3 sequencing of 140 or so peripheral blood samples (approximately 44 ophthalmopathy, some 75 hyperthyroidism and roughly 17 progressor patients) is reported in the paper. What the authors observed across the whole study: In validation, progression to ophthalmopathy was predicted by the model with 55% to 71% sensitivity and nearly 75% specificity, a median of 6.5 months before onset. No statistical method was used to set the sample size in advance, and investigators knew the group allocation. Most expanded thyroid clonotypes (frequency above 0.001) were also detected in blood, a finding suggesting that blood repertoires may reflect thyroid immune responses. A 13 V-J signature model separated ophthalmopathy from stable hyperthyroidism, with roughly 88% sensitivity and about 81% specificity in cross-validation and 80%/75% in testing.

Trimming at the junction amounts to 7 bases on V and 2 bases on J, and the germline ends lie 12 bases apart. Sequences SQVTM (CDR1) and ANQGSEA (CDR2) are obtained from the germline V gene. The CDR3 numbers 12 residues from cysteine through phenylalanine. This entry keeps only the CDR3 DNA: 36 bases, framed from base 1. TCR beta CDR3 regions were amplified from RNA transcripts. The TCR CDR3 was subjected to a first round of RT-PCR using the HTBI primer set and the Qiagen OneStep RT-PCR kit. The libraries were constructed in a second round of multiplex PCR and then size-selected and purified. Paired-end sequencing of the libraries was performed with 100 bp reads on an Illumina HiSeq2000. In the original analysis: SOAPnuke was used to process the raw data, removing reads that contained adapters or uncalled bases, had a mean Phred below 15, or lacked an exact match to the constant primer or identifier. COPE v1.2.5 was used to merge the high-quality paired reads, and each unique nucleotide sequence was defined as a clonotype. Clonotypes were aligned to IMGT TRBV, TRBD and TRBJ reference segments using MiTCR v1.1. Only V-J combinations with frequency above 0.0001, covering 99.2% of repertoires, were analysed. The TCS score was defined as F50 (clonal expansion) divided by E x V (chaos), with BLOSUM62-based TCRdist calculated between CDR3 peptides within each V-J. Welch's t-statistics and random forest reduced several hundred V-J features to 13, which were used in a naive Bayes classifier (R e1071). The Morisita-Horn index was used to measure how similar the thyroid and blood repertoires were. TCRdb redid the processing of the public reads, applying fastp at Q25 and MiXCR, and retained in-frame beta chains. Rows merge per CDR3 protein into single entries with the most common DNA and genes. TCRdb, not the authors, supplied the V and J calls. The sample table lists approximately 100,000 distinct CDR3 sequences, roughly 40% of them with a count of one. 10% to 13% of the sample goes to the ten largest clones.

A patient counted as having stable Graves' hyperthyroidism if no progression to ophthalmopathy occurred over 18 months of follow-up. Hyperthyroidism patients were newly diagnosed, with disease duration under 2 months, and aged 18 to 65 years. Exclusion was applied to patients with uncontrolled infections, other autoimmune diseases, pregnancy or lactation. Diagnoses relied on clinical symptoms, serum thyroxine and TRAb, thyroid ultrasound and orbital computed tomography. Total RNA was extracted with Trizol reagent, and quality was checked on an Agilent 2100 Bioanalyzer. Worth noting for this clonotype: Its specific antigen is unknown. Per-nucleotide qualities are absent, and no much larger clonotype sits a single base away.

This TCR came from a woman aged 30 to 39 with Graves' hyperthyroidism. Sequencing was done on a sample of peripheral blood or thyroid tissue (not recorded which). This receptor chain uses TRBV29-1 and TRBJ2-7, with TRBD1 perhaps the D gene, on 7 matching bases. The encoded CDR3 is CSARDSPYEQYF. The DNA sequence follows: TGCAGCGCGCGGGACAGTCCCTACGAGCAGTACTTC.